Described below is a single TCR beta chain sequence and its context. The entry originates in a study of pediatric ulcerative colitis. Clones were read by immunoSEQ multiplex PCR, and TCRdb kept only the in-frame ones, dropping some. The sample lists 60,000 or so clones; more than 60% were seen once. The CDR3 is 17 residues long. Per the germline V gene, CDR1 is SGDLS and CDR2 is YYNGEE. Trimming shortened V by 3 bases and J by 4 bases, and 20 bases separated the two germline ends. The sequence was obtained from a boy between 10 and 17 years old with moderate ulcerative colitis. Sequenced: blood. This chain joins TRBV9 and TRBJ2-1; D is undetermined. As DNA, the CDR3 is TGTGCCAGCAGCGCTGGCCCCCTACTCCGGGTATACAATGAGCAGTTCTTC. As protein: CASSAGPLLRVYNEQFF.